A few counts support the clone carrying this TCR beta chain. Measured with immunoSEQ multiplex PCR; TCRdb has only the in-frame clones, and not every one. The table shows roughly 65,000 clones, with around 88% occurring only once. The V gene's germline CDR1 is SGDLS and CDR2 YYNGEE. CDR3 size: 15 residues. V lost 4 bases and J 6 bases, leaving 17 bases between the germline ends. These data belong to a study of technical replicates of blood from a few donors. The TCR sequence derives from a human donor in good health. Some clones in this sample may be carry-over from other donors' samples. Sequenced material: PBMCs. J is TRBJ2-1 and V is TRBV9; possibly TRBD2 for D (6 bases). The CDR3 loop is CASSRPKEGGNEQFF. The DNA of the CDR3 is TGTGCCAGCAGCAGACCGAAGGAGGGTGGCAATGAGCAGTTCTTC.